Following are 32 T cell receptor beta chains from one sample sequenced in a study of identical twins. A single record per CDR3 protein comes from TCRdb applying MiXCR to the 5' RACE reads. The repertoire includes 500,000 to 650,000 distinct CDR3 sequences, less than 9% of them detected once, and about 1.6% sits in the top ten. The sample was also reused in another study, on yellow fever vaccine responses in identical twins.

Sequencing was done on a sample of PBMCs. The source is a woman between 18 and 29 years old in good health.

This clonotype came up a few times. The rearrangement links TRBV20-1 to TRBJ2-1; TRBD2 matches 9 bases. The junction had 3 bases not matched to a gene; V was cut back by 7 bases and J by 2 bases. The V gene's germline CDR1 is DFQATT and CDR2 SNEGSKA (reference sequence). The CDR3 consists of 13 residues. The CDR3 DNA follows: TGCAGTGGCGGACTAGCGACCTACAATGAGCAGTTCTTC. The encoded protein is CSGGLATYNEQFF.

This clonotype occurred a few times. V is TRBV6-1 and J is TRBJ2-2, with D perhaps given as TRBD1 or TRBD2 (6 bases each). Trimming removed 6 bases from V and 5 bases from J, with 19 bases in between. From germline, CDR1 is MNHNS and CDR2 SASEGT. This CDR3 contains 16 residues. As DNA, the CDR3 is TGTGCCAGCAGCCTAACGCCCGGGGGCTGGACCGGGGAGCTGTTTTTT. This gives the protein CASSLTPGGWTGELFF.

This clonotype was counted only a few times. This sequence joins TRBV9 and TRBJ1-5; 11 nucleotides agree with TRBD1. Germline V lookup: CDR1 SGDLS, CDR2 YYNGEE. CDR3 length equals 14 residues. Germline trimming cut 3 bases from V and 6 bases from J; bases unmatched to any gene: 2. CDR3 region: CASSAGTGGQPQHF. CDR3 nucleotide sequence: TGTGCCAGCAGCGCCGGGACAGGGGGTCAGCCCCAGCATTTT.

V and J are TRBV6-1 and TRBJ2-7; 7 positions agree with TRBD2. The CDR3 totals 15 residues. Germline-derived CDR1 and CDR2 are MNHNS and SASEGT. V was pared by 5 bases and J by 0 bases, with 7 bases of the junction left unmatched. CDR3 in amino acids: CASSPGLEVSYEQYV. The CDR3 DNA is TGTGCCAGCAGTCCTGGACTAGAAGTCTCCTACGAGCAGTACGTC.

This clonotype was detected a few times. V gene TRBV6-1 combines with J gene TRBJ2-5; D perhaps matches TRBD1 (6 bases). Trimming pared 3 bases from V and 5 bases from J, leaving 13 bases between. The CDR3 runs to 14 residues. Germline V gene data show CDR1 as MNHNS and CDR2 as SASEGT. The CDR3 loop is CASSEGWGLETQYF. In DNA form, the CDR3 reads TGTGCCAGCAGTGAGGGGTGGGGGCTCGAGACCCAGTACTTC.

The CDR3 region has the DNA TGTGCCATCAGTGACGACGGAGTTTTCACCGGGGAGCTGTTTTTT. Translating it yields CAISDDGVFTGELFF. The chain recombines TRBV10-3 with TRBJ2-2; D ambiguous. The CDR3 totals 15 residues. Germline V gene lookup returns CDR1 ENHRY and CDR2 SYGVKD. Deletions cut 3 bases from V and 4 bases from J, with 12 bases between.

The chain couples TRBV24-1 to TRBJ2-1, with 7 bases lining up with TRBD1. There are 18 residues in the CDR3. Per the germline V gene, CDR1 is KGHDR and CDR2 is SFDVKD. Germline trimming cut 0 bases from V and 0 bases from J; bases unmatched to any gene: 7. CDR3 protein: CATSDLGGAGGSYNEQFF. The DNA for the CDR3 is TGTGCCACCAGTGATTTGGGGGGTGCAGGGGGCTCCTACAATGAGCAGTTCTTC.

There are a few counts of this clonotype. The chain is built from TRBV19 and TRBJ2-3; TRBD1 agrees at 10 bases. Germline CDR1 and CDR2: LNHDA and SQIVND (reference sequence). Unmatched junction bases numbered 9, after V lost 11 bases and J lost 1 base. The CDR3 is 15 amino acids. The CDR3 protein is CAAGRTGGGTDTQYF. As DNA, the CDR3 is TGTGCCGCAGGTCGGACAGGGGGGGGCACAGATACGCAGTATTTT. The whole variable domain, remainder taken from reference TRBV19 and TRBJ2-3, is DGGITQSPKYLFRKEGQNVTLSCEQNLNHDAMYWYRQDPGQGLRLIYYSQIVNDFQKGDIAEGYSVSREKKESFPLTVTSAQKNPTAFYLCAAGRTGGGTDTQYFGPGTRLTVL.

This clonotype was seen more than once but under ten times. This chain joins TRBV18 and TRBJ2-7, with D possibly TRBD1 on 5 matching bases. Trimming left V 4 bases short and J 6 bases short, with 19 bases between. The CDR3 has 15 amino acids. Germline V gene data show CDR1 as KGHSH and CDR2 as LQKENI. The DNA of the CDR3 is TGTGCCAGCTCACAAAGAGCAGGGTTCCCTCTCGAGCAGTACTTC. Translated: CASSQRAGFPLEQYF.

This clonotype was recorded a few times. The chain employs TRBV12-3 or TRBV12-4 and TRBJ2-7; a possible D gene is TRBD2 (5 bases). Deletions cut 1 base from V and 9 bases from J, with 13 bases between. The CDR3 is 13 amino acids. This chain's CDR3 is CASSLEGRRRQYF. Here the CDR3 DNA reads TGTGCCAGCAGTTTAGAAGGTAGGAGGAGGCAGTACTTC.

This chain connects TRBV7-7 to TRBJ2-2; 9 bases line up with TRBD1. Germline lookup yields CDR1 SSHAT and CDR2 FNYEAQ (reference sequence). The CDR3 runs to 17 residues. The trim removed 0 bases at V and 5 bases at J, leaving 7 bases unmatched. CDR3 region: CASSLAPGQGRTGELFF. The CDR3 DNA sequence: TGTGCCAGCAGCTTAGCCCCGGGACAGGGTCGGACCGGGGAGCTGTTTTTT. The entire variable domain, with the rest obtained from reference TRBV7-7 and TRBJ2-2, is as follows: GAGVSQSPRYKVTKRGQDVTLRCDPISSHATLYWYQQALGQGPEFLTYFNYEAQPDKSGLPSDRFSAERPEGSISTLTIQRTEQRDSAMYRCASSLAPGQGRTGELFFGEGSRLTVL.

Only a few counts were recorded for this clonotype. CDR3 amino acids: CASSLVAGSGRGEQFF. Here the CDR3 DNA reads TGTGCCAGCAGCTTAGTAGCGGGGAGCGGGAGAGGTGAGCAGTTCTTC. The rearrangement links TRBV7-9 to TRBJ2-1; 8 bases are shared with TRBD2. The length of the CDR3 is 16 residues. Germline V gene data show CDR1 as SEHNR and CDR2 as FQNEAQ (reference sequence). The ends lost 1 base at V and 9 bases at J; junction bases unmatched: 11.

This clonotype has only a few counts. CDR3 coding DNA: TGCAGTGCTAGAGGGGAGCGCGGGACAGGGAATTACCAAGAGACCCAGTACTTC. Translated: CSARGERGTGNYQETQYF. The V call is TRBV20-1, the J call TRBJ2-5, with 9 nucleotides matching TRBD1. The germline CDR1 and CDR2 sequences are DFQATT and SNEGSKA (reference sequence). V lost 1 base, J lost 0 bases, and 12 bases stayed unmatched. This CDR3 is 18 amino acids long.

This clonotype was recorded many times. The chain uses TRBV20-1 and TRBJ2-1, with TRBD2 as a possible D gene (5 bases). CDR1 is DFQATT and CDR2 is SNEGSKA in the germline V gene (reference sequence). The V and J ends lost 3 bases and 2 bases respectively, with 17 bases between them. The CDR3 length is 16 residues. In DNA, the CDR3 is TGCAGTGCTAGTAGAGAGGGTTCAACCCCCTACAATGAGCAGTTCTTC. Amino acids: CSASREGSTPYNEQFF.

This clonotype appeared a few times. This chain uses TRBV24-1 with TRBJ2-2; D gene uncertain. Germline CDR1 KGHDR, CDR2 SFDVKD. The CDR3 covers 15 residues. Trimming pared 1 base from V and 4 bases from J, leaving 9 bases between. In DNA, the CDR3 is TGTGCCACCAGTGATTTCGGAGCAGGCACCGGGGAGCTGTTTTTT. Protein sequence: CATSDFGAGTGELFF.

A note on this clonotype: It may be a read error: a sequence one base away is much more abundant. Here the CDR3 reads CASRRRASGSRGTKTDTQYF. CDR3 DNA sequence: TGTGCCAGCAGACGTAGGGCTAGCGGGAGTCGAGGAACAAAGACAGATACGCAGTATTTT. V usage is TRBV12-3 or TRBV12-4 and J usage is TRBJ2-3; 10 bases agree with TRBD2. This CDR3 has 20 amino acids. The V and J ends lost 6 bases and 3 bases, in that order; junction bases with no gene match: 21.

This clonotype was detected a few times. The V and J genes are TRBV29-1 and TRBJ1-2; D is possibly TRBD1 (6 bases). This CDR3 contains 13 residues. The V gene lost 4 bases and the J gene lost 8 bases, with 17 bases spanning the gap. CDR1 is SQVTM, CDR2 ANQGSEA, per germline. CDR3 loop: CSVGQTGALGYTF. The CDR3 DNA reads TGCAGCGTTGGTCAGACGGGGGCGCTCGGCTACACCTTC.

V is TRBV5-5 and J is TRBJ1-4, with 8 bases aligning to TRBD1. CDR3 size: 15 residues. Germline loops: CDR1 SGHKS, CDR2 YYEKEE (reference sequence). V dropped 3 bases and J dropped 3; count of bases not matched to a gene: 4. CDR3 amino acids: CASSSTGGSNEKLFF. The CDR3 DNA sequence: TGTGCCAGCAGCTCAACAGGGGGTTCTAATGAAAAACTGTTTTTT. Using reference TRBV5-5 and TRBJ1-4 for the parts outside the CDR3, the full variable domain is DAGVTQSPTHLIKTRGQQVTLRCSPISGHKSVSWYQQVLGQGPQFIFQYYEKEERGRGNFPDRFSARQFPNYSSELNVNALLLGDSALYLCASSSTGGSNEKLFFGSGTQLSVL.

V gene TRBV12-3 or TRBV12-4 combines with J gene TRBJ1-5; D may be TRBD1 (5 bases). The CDR3 has 13 residues. The germline V and J ends were trimmed by 4 bases and 6 bases, with 10 bases remaining between them. CDR3 in amino acids: CASSSQGFQPQHF. The CDR3, as DNA: TGTGCCAGCAGTTCTCAGGGATTTCAGCCCCAGCATTTT.

The rearrangement joins TRBV7-2 to TRBJ2-1, with D possibly being TRBD2 (6 bases). This CDR3 has 14 residues. V gave up 5 bases and J gave up 8 bases, with 16 bases separating them. Germline CDR1 is SGHTA and CDR2 is FQGNSA. The CDR3: CASSARLVYDEQFF. In DNA, the CDR3 is TGTGCCAGCAGCGCCAGACTAGTATACGATGAGCAGTTCTTC. Variable domain in full (rest from reference TRBV7-2 and TRBJ2-1): GAGVSQSPSNKVTEKGKDVELRCDPISGHTALYWYRQSLGQGLEFLIYFQGNSAPDKSGLPSDRFSAERTGGSVSTLTIQRTQQEDSAVYLCASSARLVYDEQFFGPGTRLTVL.

The genes are TRBV4-1 and TRBJ1-1, with D perhaps TRBD1 (6 bases). This CDR3 has 15 residues. Germline lookup yields CDR1 MGHRA and CDR2 YSYEKL. Trimming cost V 2 bases and J 1 base, with 11 bases left between them. As DNA, the CDR3 is TGCGCCAGCAGCCAATACAGGGCGGAGAACACTGAAGCTTTCTTT. Its protein is CASSQYRAENTEAFF.

This clonotype occurred once. The chain joins TRBV6-1 to TRBJ2-5, with D possibly matching TRBD1 (5 bases). V was shortened by 5 bases and J by 4 bases, with 14 bases between the two germline ends. CDR3 size: 14 residues. Germline V gene data show CDR1 as MNHNS and CDR2 as SASEGT. The CDR3 sequence: CASSLSWGRETQYF. Written as DNA, the CDR3 is TGTGCCAGCAGTCTGTCGTGGGGCCGAGAGACCCAGTACTTC.

This clonotype was detected ten times or more. The chain uses TRBV2 and TRBJ1-2, with D perhaps matching TRBD1 (5 bases). V lost 5 bases and J lost 4, with 17 bases in between. The CDR3 extends over 15 amino acids. CDR1 and CDR2 from the germline V gene are SNHLY and FYNNEI. The CDR3 spells CASSQTPGPRYGYTF. The CDR3 DNA is TGTGCCAGCAGTCAAACGCCAGGGCCGCGCTATGGCTACACCTTC.

This clonotype was detected ten times or more. The genes are TRBV3-1 and TRBJ2-2; D possibly corresponds to TRBD1 (5 bases). The CDR3 contains 16 residues. Germline CDR1 reads LGHDT; CDR2 reads YNNKEL (reference sequence). Trimming removed 1 base at V and 0 bases at J, with 9 bases between. The CDR3 region has the DNA TGTGCCAGCAGCCAAGCAGCGACAGCGAACACCGGGGAGCTGTTTTTT. As protein: CASSQAATANTGELFF. The variable domain in full, with the rest retrieved from reference TRBV3-1 and TRBJ2-2, is DTAVSQTPKYLVTQMGNDKSIKCEQNLGHDTMYWYKQDSKKFLKIMFSYNNKELIINETVPNRFSPKSPDKAHLNLHINSLELGDSAVYFCASSQAATANTGELFFGEGSRLTVL.

This rearrangement joins TRBV12-3 or TRBV12-4 to TRBJ1-1; D possibly corresponds to TRBD1 (5 bases). The CDR3 covers 12 residues. Trimming cost V 4 bases and J 6 bases, with 9 bases left between them. CDR3 sequence: CASSSGASEAFF. The DNA of the CDR3 is TGTGCCAGCAGTTCCGGGGCATCTGAAGCTTTCTTT.

J is TRBJ2-1 and V is TRBV5-1; D is perhaps TRBD2 (6 bases). The germline V and J ends were trimmed by 6 bases and 5 bases, with 15 bases remaining between them. The CDR3 extends over 14 amino acids. CDR1 and CDR2 from the germline V gene are SGHRS and YFSETQ. CDR3 in amino acids: CASIRGSGDNEQFF. The DNA for the CDR3 is TGCGCCAGCATCCGGGGGAGCGGCGACAATGAGCAGTTCTTC.

The CDR3 nucleotides read TGTGCCAGCAGTCTCCAGGGCTTCAATCAGCCCCAGCATTTT. This encodes CASSLQGFNQPQHF. The chain carries TRBV12-3 or TRBV12-4 and TRBJ1-5; perhaps TRBD1 as D (5 bases). This CDR3 contains 14 residues. Deletions cut 5 bases from V and 3 bases from J, with 11 bases between.

This clonotype was counted many times. The chain employs TRBV6-1 and TRBJ2-1; D uncertain. In germline, CDR1 is MNHNS, CDR2 SASEGT. V was pared by 4 bases and J by 5 bases, with 18 bases between. The CDR3 runs to 16 residues. The CDR3 sequence: CASSVWADRRDNEQFF. The CDR3 DNA reads TGTGCCAGCAGTGTGTGGGCAGACCGTAGGGACAATGAGCAGTTCTTC.

CDR3 nucleotides: TGTGCCAGCAGCCGGGAGCCCAAAGAGACCCAGTACTTC. Its translation is CASSREPKETQYF. This chain joins TRBV2 and TRBJ2-5; TRBD2 is a possible D gene (6 bases). V was trimmed by 6 bases and J by 3 bases, leaving 11 bases between them. There are 13 residues in the CDR3. Germline assignment: CDR1 SNHLY and CDR2 FYNNEI.

The chain is built from TRBV12-3 or TRBV12-4 and TRBJ1-2, with 10 bases matching TRBD1. This CDR3 spans 14 amino acids. Losses at the gene ends were 9 bases for V and 5 bases for J; bases not matched to a gene: 9. CDR3 in amino acids: CASTRDRGRYGYTF. CDR3 in DNA: TGTGCCAGTACCCGGGACAGGGGTCGGTATGGCTACACCTTC.

The rearrangement uses TRBV4-2 and TRBJ1-1; possible D gene TRBD1, 5 bases. The CDR3 consists of 14 residues. Deletions cut 5 bases from V and 3 bases from J, with 13 bases between. CDR1 and CDR2 from the germline V gene are LGHNA and YNFKEQ. CDR3: CASSSTGRDTEAFF. CDR3 nucleotides: TGTGCCAGCAGCTCGACGGGGCGAGACACTGAAGCTTTCTTT.

The gene calls are TRBV7-2 and TRBJ2-3; D is perhaps TRBD2 (5 bases). V dropped 5 bases and J dropped 6 bases, with 18 bases sitting between them. The CDR3 is 15 residues long. CDR1 and CDR2 (germline): SGHTA, FQGNSA. CDR3 DNA sequence: TGTGCCAGCAGCCACCCGAGGGTAGTTGCCGATACGCAGTATTTT. It translates to CASSHPRVVADTQYF.